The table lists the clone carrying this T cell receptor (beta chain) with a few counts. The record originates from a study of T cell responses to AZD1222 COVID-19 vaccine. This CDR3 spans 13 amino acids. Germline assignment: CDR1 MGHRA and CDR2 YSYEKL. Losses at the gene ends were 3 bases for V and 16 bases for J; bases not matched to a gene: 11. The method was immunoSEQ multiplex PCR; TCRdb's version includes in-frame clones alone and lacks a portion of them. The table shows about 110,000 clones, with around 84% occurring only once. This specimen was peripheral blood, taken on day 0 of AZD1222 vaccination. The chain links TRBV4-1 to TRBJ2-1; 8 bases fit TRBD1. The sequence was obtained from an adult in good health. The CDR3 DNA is TGCGCCAGCAGCCAGACGGGGACAGGTCAACTTTTCTTC. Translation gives CASSQTGTGQLFF.